Listed here are 14 T cell receptor beta chains from one sample, sequenced in a study of blood T cells in healthy people across ages. Combining a sample-barcoded 5' primer with a J-beta primer mix, a second PCR ran for roughly 7 to 11 cycles. TCRdb re-called the 5' RACE reads through MiXCR, storing one row per CDR3 protein. The repertoire includes over 1,200,000 distinct CDR3 sequences, approximately 59% of them detected once, and approximately 7% sits in the top ten. Sequenced: blood. All receptors derive from a man aged 18 to 30 in good health.

This clonotype was recorded a few times. The rearrangement joins TRBV12-3 or TRBV12-4 to TRBJ2-5; no clear D gene. Trimming left V 3 bases short and J 0 bases short, with 5 bases between. The CDR3 runs to 13 residues. The CDR3: CASSFENQETQYF. The CDR3 DNA reads as TGTGCCAGCAGTTTTGAAAACCAAGAGACCCAGTACTTC.

As to this clonotype: One end of the junction does not line up with germline, which may come from a read error. The V call is TRBV7-9, the J call TRBJ2-2; weak D call: TRBD2 (5 bases). Germline V gene lookup returns CDR1 SEHNR and CDR2 FQNEAQ (reference sequence). The CDR3 has 17 amino acids. DNA for the CDR3: TGTGCCGGCAGCTCCACCCCCGGGGAAGGAAACACCGGGGAGCTGTTTTTT. Amino acid sequence: CAGSSTPGEGNTGELFF.

The rearrangement joins TRBV9 to TRBJ2-7; D gene ambiguous. This CDR3 is built from 15 residues. With 0 bases removed from V and 3 bases from J, the gap between germline ends came to 13 bases. CDR1 is SGDLS, CDR2 YYNGEE, per germline. CDR3 loop: CASSVDGALSYEQYF. CDR3 nucleotides: TGTGCCAGCAGCGTAGACGGAGCACTTAGCTACGAGCAGTACTTC.

This chain links TRBV7-2 with TRBJ1-1, with D tentatively TRBD1 (5 bases). Trimming removed 2 bases at V and 1 base at J, with 11 bases between. The CDR3 runs to 15 residues. Germline CDR1 is SGHTA and CDR2 is FQGNSA. CDR3 in DNA: TGTGCCAGCAGCTTAAGGGGAAAAGAGAACACTGAAGCTTTCTTT. This sequence encodes CASSLRGKENTEAFF. The full variable domain, with the rest looked up from reference TRBV7-2 and TRBJ1-1, is GAGVSQSPSNKVTEKGKDVELRCDPISGHTALYWYRQSLGQGLEFLIYFQGNSAPDKSGLPSDRFSAERTGGSVSTLTIQRTQQEDSAVYLCASSLRGKENTEAFFGQGTRLTVV.

The rearrangement links TRBV28 to TRBJ2-7, with a weak D call TRBD2 (5 bases). The CDR3 consists of 13 residues. Trimming stripped 8 bases from V and 2 bases from J, with 13 bases between. Germline V gene data show CDR1 as MDHEN and CDR2 as SYDVKM. The CDR3 spells CASVEGGAYEQYF. CDR3 coding DNA: TGTGCCAGCGTTGAGGGTGGGGCCTACGAGCAGTACTTC.

This chain uses TRBV12-3 or TRBV12-4 with TRBJ1-1; TRBD1 matches at 8 bases. This CDR3 is built from 14 residues. Losses at the gene ends were 3 bases for V and 12 bases for J; bases not matched to a gene: 12. CDR3: CASSFGVRGQASFF. CDR3 DNA: TGTGCCAGCAGTTTCGGGGTTAGGGGACAGGCGTCTTTCTTT.

V usage is TRBV6-5 and J usage is TRBJ1-1; no definite D call. Looked up from germline, CDR1 is MNHEY and CDR2 is SVGAGI. CDR3 length equals 15 residues. Deletions cut 0 bases from V and 4 bases from J, with 12 bases between. The CDR3 sequence: CASSYSALRLTEAFF. In nucleotides, the CDR3 is TGTGCCAGCAGTTACTCGGCCCTTAGGCTCACTGAAGCTTTCTTT.

The chain recombines TRBV5-5 with TRBJ2-1; no clear D gene. The CDR3 spans 15 residues. Looked up from germline, CDR1 is SGHKS and CDR2 is YYEKEE (reference sequence). V shed 4 bases and J shed 4 bases, with 15 bases lying between them. The CDR3 is CASSVSRDRYNEQFF. The DNA of the CDR3 is TGTGCCAGCAGCGTGTCCCGAGACCGATACAATGAGCAGTTCTTC.

The J gene is TRBJ1-6, the V gene TRBV7-2; unclear D gene. V lost 5 bases to trimming and J lost 6 bases, with 11 bases between them. Per the germline V gene, CDR1 is SGHTA and CDR2 is FQGNSA. The CDR3 spans 14 residues. The CDR3 DNA sequence: TGTGCCAGCAGCCCAGCGGCGTTTAATTCACCCCTCCACTTT. It is translated as CASSPAAFNSPLHF.

This clonotype has just a few counts. The chain recombines TRBV6-2 or TRBV6-3 with TRBJ1-5; D gene ambiguous. The CDR3 has 21 amino acids. From germline, CDR1 is MNHEY and CDR2 SVGEGT. Trimming took 3 bases from V and 4 from J, leaving 31 bases between them. This CDR3 is CASSYSGDTTYGPPINQPQHF. The DNA of the CDR3 is TGTGCCAGCAGTTATAGCGGAGACACGACATATGGCCCCCCAATTAATCAGCCCCAGCATTTT.

This clonotype has more than one count but fewer than ten. The rearrangement links TRBV6-1 to TRBJ1-4; D not certain. Trimming removed 2 bases from V and 4 bases from J, with 11 bases in between. The germline gives CDR1 MNHNS, CDR2 SASEGT. The CDR3 loop spans 15 amino acids. The CDR3 nucleotides are TGTGCCAGCAGTGAAATGTCGGGTTATAATGAAAAACTGTTTTTT. Protein product: CASSEMSGYNEKLFF.

The chain employs TRBV4-1 and TRBJ1-2; D unclear. CDR3 length equals 11 residues. Trimming stripped 6 bases from V and 8 bases from J, with 10 bases between. Germline V CDR1 and CDR2: MGHRA, YSYEKL. CDR3 protein: CASRFGGGYTF. The CDR3 nucleotides read TGCGCCAGCAGGTTCGGAGGCGGCTACACCTTC.

The gene calls are TRBV29-1 and TRBJ2-1; D may be TRBD1 (5 bases). Germline CDR1 reads SQVTM; CDR2 reads ANQGSEA. This CDR3 comprises 13 residues. V dropped 7 bases and J dropped 0 bases, with 10 bases sitting between them. In DNA form, the CDR3 reads TGCAGCGGAACAGGTAGCTCCTACAATGAGCAGTTCTTC. As protein: CSGTGSSYNEQFF.

V is TRBV4-1 and J is TRBJ2-3; 10 bases are shared with TRBD2. V shed 1 base and J 2 bases; nucleotides not matched to a gene: 12. The CDR3 sequence is 19 residues long. The germline gives CDR1 MGHRA, CDR2 YSYEKL. CDR3 loop: CASSQALGTSETFTDTQYF. The DNA of the CDR3 is TGCGCCAGCAGCCAAGCGCTTGGGACTAGCGAAACATTCACAGATACGCAGTATTTT.